The rows below give T cell receptor beta chains drawn from one sample of a study of OX40 agonist ivuxolimab in advanced cancers. Only in-frame clones appear in the TCRdb table, and some are missing; sequencing was by immunoSEQ multiplex PCR. The sample gives tens of thousands of clones, 85% to 95% of which show up once; roughly 0.69% is in the top ten. Sequenced material: CD4+ or CD8+ T cells sorted from blood, taken in a trial of the OX40 agonist ivuxolimab. These receptors were taken from an adult with an advanced solid tumor such as melanoma, head and neck, liver or kidney cancer. Both conserved end residues are part of each CDR3. Fields, in order: CDR3 DNA, CDR3 protein, V gene, D gene, J gene, clone size. D genes are given only for firm matches. Expanded clones get a size class; other rows say once, few or many, or leave the size out.

TGTGCCAGCAGTCCCCGGTTCCGCAATTCCTACGAGCAGTACTTC,CASSPRFRNSYEQYF,TRBV28,.,TRBJ2-7,.
TGTGCCAGCAGCTTAGAAGCGGGACGAACAGATACGCAGTATTTT,CASSLEAGRTDTQYF,TRBV7-2,TRBD2,TRBJ2-3,.
TGTGCCAGCAGTTTACTAGCGGGAGGGACCTACGAGCAGTACTTC,CASSLLAGGTYEQYF,TRBV6-1,TRBD2,TRBJ2-7,.
TGCGCCAGCAGCTTGGGGTTGGACAGGGCCTACGAGCAGTACTTC,CASSLGLDRAYEQYF,TRBV5-1,TRBD1,TRBJ2-7,.
TGTGCCAGCAGTTACGGGGTAGCAGGAGGCAATGAGCAGTTCTTC,CASSYGVAGGNEQFF,TRBV6-5,.,TRBJ2-1,.
TGTGCCAGCAGCTTAGGAGGGGACAGTGATGGCTACACCTTC,CASSLGGDSDGYTF,TRBV7-8,TRBD1,TRBJ1-2,.
TGTGCCAGTTCGAACCGACATGGGACAGGTGACGAGACCCAGTACTTC,CASSNRHGTGDETQYF,TRBV7-2,TRBD1,TRBJ2-5,.
TGTGCCAGCAGTCGGGGTACTAGCGGGTCCACAGATACGCAGTATTTT,CASSRGTSGSTDTQYF,TRBV2,TRBD2,TRBJ2-3,once
TGTGCCAGCAGTTTATCGGGTTCAAACACTGAAGCTTTCTTT,CASSLSGSNTEAFF,TRBV28,.,TRBJ1-1,.
TGTGCCAGCAGTGAGGCGGGCGGCGGCGGGGAGCTGTTTTTT,CASSEAGGGGELFF,TRBV2,.,TRBJ2-2,.
TGTGCCAGCAGCGTAGCCGGTGAAAAACTGTTTTTT,CASSVAGEKLFF,TRBV9,.,TRBJ1-4,.
TGTGCCAGCAGCCCGCACCGACTAGCGGGAGAACGGGCAGATACGCAGTATTTT,CASSPHRLAGERADTQYF,TRBV11-3,TRBD2,TRBJ2-3,.
TGTGCCAGTAGTACCACCCTGAATCTGAACTATGGCTACACCTTC,CASSTTLNLNYGYTF,TRBV19,.,TRBJ1-2,.
TGTGCCAGCAGTTTCGGGCCATCTGGAGGGGATACGCAGTATTTT,CASSFGPSGGDTQYF,TRBV2,.,TRBJ2-3,.
TGCGCCAGCAGCTTGGACAGGGATCGGTCCGGGGCCAACGTCCTGACTTTC,CASSLDRDRSGANVLTF,TRBV5-1,.,TRBJ2-6,.
TGTGCCAGCAGTTACTCCCGAGGTGAAAAACTGTTTTTT,CASSYSRGEKLFF,TRBV6-5,.,TRBJ1-4,.
TGCGCCAGCAGCCAAGAATCGGAATCCTGGAGTGAAAAACTGTTTTTT,CASSQESESWSEKLFF,TRBV4-3,.,TRBJ1-4,.
TGTGCCAGCAGCTTATTTGCGGGAGTCACGGTTACCGGGGAGCTGTTTTTT,CASSLFAGVTVTGELFF,TRBV11-3,TRBD2,TRBJ2-2,.
TGTGCCAGCAGCTTAGAAGGGCATTCGGGGAGAGATACGCAGTATTTT,CASSLEGHSGRDTQYF,TRBV7-9,.,TRBJ2-3,.
TGTGCCAGCAATGCGGGGGCCTTAGGCACAGATACGCAGTATTTT,CASNAGALGTDTQYF,TRBV7-2,.,TRBJ2-3,few
TGTGCCAGCAGTCAGCGCGGGAGCTCCTACGAGCAGTACTTC,CASSQRGSSYEQYF,TRBV6-6,TRBD2,TRBJ2-7,.
TGTGCCAGCAGTACGACAGGAAGAAATCAGCCCCAGCATTTT,CASSTTGRNQPQHF,TRBV28,.,TRBJ1-5,.
TGTGCCACCCGGCGGGGGAGCAATCAGCCCCAGCATTTT,CATRRGSNQPQHF,TRBV21-1,.,TRBJ1-5,once
TGTGCCAGCAGCAAATCCCGAGGACAGGGCGACGAAAAACTGTTTTTT,CASSKSRGQGDEKLFF,TRBV11-2,TRBD1,TRBJ1-4,.
TGTGCCAGCTCACCACGTGGACAGACCCTAAATCAGCCCCAGCATTTT,CASSPRGQTLNQPQHF,TRBV18,.,TRBJ1-5,.
TGTGCCAGCAGTCGGGGACGGCTCATAGAGACCCAGTACTTC,CASSRGRLIETQYF,TRBV28,.,TRBJ2-5,.
TGTGCCAGTAGCACCGGGACAGGGGGCAACACCGGGGAGCTGTTTTTT,CASSTGTGGNTGELFF,TRBV19,TRBD1,TRBJ2-2,medium-sized
TGTGCCAGCCTACCGGTCGAAAGGCAGGATGAAAAACTGTTTTTT,CASLPVERQDEKLFF,TRBV7-9,.,TRBJ1-4,once
TGTGCCAGCAGTCTAGCGGGAGTAAACCCCGGGGAGCTGTTTTTT,CASSLAGVNPGELFF,TRBV6-1,TRBD2,TRBJ2-2,.
TGTGCCAGCAGGTTTGACGAGAACACTGAAGCTTTCTTT,CASRFDENTEAFF,TRBV7-9,.,TRBJ1-1,.
TGTGCCAGCAGTTTGACCACTGAAGCTTTCTTT,CASSLTTEAFF,TRBV28,.,TRBJ1-1,.
TGTGCCAGCAGTGGACAGGGGAGAGGGATTGGTCAGCCCCAGCATTTT,CASSGQGRGIGQPQHF,TRBV6-6,TRBD1,TRBJ1-5,.
TGTGCCAGCAGCCGACTAGCGGGAGGCGGAGAGACCCAGTACTTC,CASSRLAGGGETQYF,TRBV7-9,TRBD2,TRBJ2-5,.
TGTGCCAGCACCTTCCGGGACAGGGAGAACTATGGCTACACCTTC,CASTFRDRENYGYTF,TRBV28,TRBD1,TRBJ1-2,.
TGTGCCAGCAGTTTTAAGGTAAGGGGAATAGCTAACTATGGCTACACCTTC,CASSFKVRGIANYGYTF,TRBV28,.,TRBJ1-2,.
TGTGCCAGCAGCTTTTACCCACAGGGACTCCTCTACAATGAGCAGTTCTTC,CASSFYPQGLLYNEQFF,TRBV11-2,.,TRBJ2-1,.
TGTGCCAGCAGTTTTCCCCTCGGGACAGGAGGATCCTACGAGCAGTACTTC,CASSFPLGTGGSYEQYF,TRBV28,TRBD1,TRBJ2-7,.
TGTGCCAGCAGCCTGGGGAGCTCTGTCTCCTACGAGCAGTACTTC,CASSLGSSVSYEQYF,TRBV5-6,.,TRBJ2-7,.
TGTGCCAGCAGCGTATCTAGCGGGAGTAGCGAGCAGTACTTC,CASSVSSGSSEQYF,TRBV9,TRBD2,TRBJ2-7,.
TGTGCCAGCAGTGAGGGATCTAGCAATCAGCCCCAGCATTTT,CASSEGSSNQPQHF,TRBV6-6,.,TRBJ1-5,.
TGTGCCAGCAGCCGGGACAGGGAAAATTCACCCCTCCACTTT,CASSRDRENSPLHF,TRBV5-6,TRBD1,TRBJ1-6,.
TGTGCCAGCAGCCGCCGGGACTATTTCACCGGGGAGCTGTTTTTT,CASSRRDYFTGELFF,TRBV5-5,TRBD2,TRBJ2-2,.